These T cell receptor beta chains were read from a single sample in a study of OX40 agonist ivuxolimab in advanced cancers. Sequencing used immunoSEQ multiplex PCR; TCRdb keeps in-frame clones, though not all of them. The table records approximately 70,000 clones, around 93% of them present only once. The specimen was CD4+ or CD8+ T cells sorted from blood, collected in a trial of the OX40 agonist ivuxolimab. Source of these receptors: an adult with an advanced solid tumor such as melanoma, head and neck, liver or kidney cancer. The CDR3 runs from the conserved cysteine through the conserved F or W. Fields, in order: J gene, V gene, CDR3 protein.

J gene: TRBJ1-2; V gene: TRBV12-5; CDR3 protein: CASGYGPREGYTF
J gene: TRBJ1-5; V gene: TRBV18; CDR3 protein: CASSPREGNQPQHF
J gene: TRBJ2-7; V gene: TRBV18; CDR3 protein: CASSPRDSSYEQYF
J gene: TRBJ2-5; V gene: TRBV10-3; CDR3 protein: CAIRDSRNQETQYF
J gene: TRBJ2-2; V gene: TRBV19; CDR3 protein: CASSKVAGVNTGELFF
J gene: TRBJ1-2; V gene: TRBV5-5; CDR3 protein: CASSLQGVSGYTF
J gene: TRBJ1-1; V gene: TRBV7-3; CDR3 protein: CASSLWEGKNTEAFF
J gene: TRBJ1-5; V gene: TRBV10-3; CDR3 protein: CAITGTVDQPQHF
J gene: TRBJ1-2; V gene: TRBV27; CDR3 protein: CASSISGSYGYTF
J gene: TRBJ2-2; V gene: TRBV19; CDR3 protein: CASGTGEGGELFF
J gene: TRBJ2-7; V gene: TRBV5-1; CDR3 protein: CASSLPTGMADEQYF
J gene: TRBJ2-2; V gene: TRBV7-8; CDR3 protein: CASSLNRDTGELFF
J gene: TRBJ2-5; V gene: TRBV5-4; CDR3 protein: CASSGRGAKGPETQYF
J gene: TRBJ1-1; V gene: TRBV5-6; CDR3 protein: CASSNRATEAFF
J gene: TRBJ2-3; V gene: TRBV7-3; CDR3 protein: CASSTGPSTDTQYF
J gene: TRBJ2-3; V gene: TRBV5-3; CDR3 protein: CARRGLGTDQIISTDTQYF
J gene: TRBJ2-7; V gene: TRBV2; CDR3 protein: CASRITGLDHEQYF
J gene: TRBJ2-7; V gene: TRBV6-1; CDR3 protein: CASNRDLDYEQYF
J gene: TRBJ1-5; V gene: TRBV10-3; CDR3 protein: CAISPDGNQPQHF
J gene: TRBJ2-4; V gene: TRBV19; CDR3 protein: CASTTGVVQYF
J gene: TRBJ2-5; V gene: TRBV10-1; CDR3 protein: CASSESRAGGPGETQYF
J gene: TRBJ2-3; V gene: TRBV5-1; CDR3 protein: CASSLSAASTDTQYF
J gene: TRBJ1-2; V gene: TRBV2; CDR3 protein: CASSENDRGEGYTF
J gene: TRBJ2-3; V gene: TRBV6-1; CDR3 protein: CASRLGGGTDTQYF
J gene: TRBJ1-6; V gene: TRBV30; CDR3 protein: CAWSVTAGTVNSPLHF
J gene: TRBJ2-5; V gene: TRBV2; CDR3 protein: CASRERDKRQETQYF
J gene: TRBJ1-1; V gene: TRBV6-1; CDR3 protein: CASSGTGLTEAFF
J gene: TRBJ1-2; V gene: TRBV7-2; CDR3 protein: CASSPGRTGGSGYTF
J gene: TRBJ1-6; V gene: TRBV21-1; CDR3 protein: CASSKVGTENSPLHF
J gene: TRBJ1-1; V gene: TRBV6-5; CDR3 protein: CASSPGANTEAFF
J gene: TRBJ1-1; V gene: TRBV4-1; CDR3 protein: CASSQTGYTEAFF
J gene: TRBJ1-6; V gene: TRBV11-2; CDR3 protein: CASSDRLTSYNSPLHF
J gene: TRBJ2-7; V gene: TRBV5-5; CDR3 protein: CASSLDRESSLEQYF
J gene: TRBJ2-7; V gene: TRBV14; CDR3 protein: CASSHGRSYEQYF
J gene: TRBJ2-7; V gene: TRBV9; CDR3 protein: CASSANGGAFTYEQYF
J gene: TRBJ2-5; V gene: TRBV14; CDR3 protein: CASSPGQGMVATQYF
J gene: TRBJ1-6; V gene: TRBV9; CDR3 protein: CASSVERESPLHF
J gene: TRBJ2-5; V gene: TRBV19; CDR3 protein: CASSSAEETQYF
J gene: TRBJ1-5; V gene: TRBV11-1; CDR3 protein: CASSLGTNYSNQPQHF
J gene: TRBJ2-2; V gene: TRBV9; CDR3 protein: CASSPITNGGELFF
J gene: TRBJ2-1; V gene: TRBV7-3; CDR3 protein: CASSLSPASAPNEQFF
J gene: TRBJ1-5; V gene: TRBV7-6; CDR3 protein: CASSFGQGAGQPQHF
J gene: TRBJ2-2; V gene: TRBV10-3; CDR3 protein: CAIGTGNTGELFF
J gene: TRBJ1-4; V gene: TRBV5-1; CDR3 protein: CASSWSGGSEKLFF
J gene: TRBJ2-4; V gene: TRBV11-3; CDR3 protein: CASQGGDPGYIQYF
J gene: TRBJ1-4; V gene: TRBV7-9; CDR3 protein: CASSVGRLWDEKLFF
J gene: TRBJ1-5; V gene: TRBV18; CDR3 protein: CASSPSSGHQPQHF
J gene: TRBJ2-3; V gene: TRBV5-1; CDR3 protein: CASSLGGQLRQDTQYF
J gene: TRBJ1-2; V gene: TRBV30; CDR3 protein: CAWGEGAYGQGDYGYTF
J gene: TRBJ2-2; V gene: TRBV19; CDR3 protein: CASSASGIGAGELFF
J gene: TRBJ2-5; V gene: TRBV2; CDR3 protein: CASSEGPILETQYF
J gene: TRBJ2-7; V gene: TRBV9; CDR3 protein: CASSARGQNYEQYF
J gene: TRBJ2-1; V gene: TRBV7-3; CDR3 protein: CASSLVTGTKYNEQFF
J gene: TRBJ2-2; V gene: TRBV4-1; CDR3 protein: CASSRHSTVNTGELFF
J gene: TRBJ1-3; V gene: TRBV29-1; CDR3 protein: CSVDTGTGNTIYF
J gene: TRBJ1-1; V gene: TRBV19; CDR3 protein: CASSREGGTEAFF
J gene: TRBJ1-2; V gene: TRBV18; CDR3 protein: CASSPGEAVGYTF
J gene: TRBJ2-1; V gene: TRBV19; CDR3 protein: CASRVSGSGYEQFF
J gene: TRBJ1-3; V gene: TRBV6-1; CDR3 protein: CASSRPFESGNTIYF